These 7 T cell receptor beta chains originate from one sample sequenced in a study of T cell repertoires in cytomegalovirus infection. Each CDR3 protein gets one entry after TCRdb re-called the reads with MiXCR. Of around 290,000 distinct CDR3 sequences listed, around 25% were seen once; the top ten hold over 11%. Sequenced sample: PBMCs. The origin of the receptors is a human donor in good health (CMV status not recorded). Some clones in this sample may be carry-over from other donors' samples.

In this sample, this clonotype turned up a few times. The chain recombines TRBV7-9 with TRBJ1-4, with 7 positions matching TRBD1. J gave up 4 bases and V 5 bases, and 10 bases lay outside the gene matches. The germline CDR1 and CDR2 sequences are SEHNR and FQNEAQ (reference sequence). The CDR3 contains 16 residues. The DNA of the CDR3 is TGTGCCAGCAGCACTAACCGGGACAGCGTTAATGAAAAACTGTTTTTT. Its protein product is CASSTNRDSVNEKLFF.

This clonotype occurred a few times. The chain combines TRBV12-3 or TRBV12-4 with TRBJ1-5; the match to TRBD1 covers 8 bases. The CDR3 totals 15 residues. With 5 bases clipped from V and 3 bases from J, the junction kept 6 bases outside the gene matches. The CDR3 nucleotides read TGTGCCAGCAGTCCCAAGGGACAGGTCAATCAGCCCCAGCATTTT. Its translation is CASSPKGQVNQPQHF.

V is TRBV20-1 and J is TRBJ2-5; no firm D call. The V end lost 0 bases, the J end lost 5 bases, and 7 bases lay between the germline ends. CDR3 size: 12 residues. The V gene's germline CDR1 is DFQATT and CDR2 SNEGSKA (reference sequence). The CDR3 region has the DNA TGCAGTGCTAGAGACGGGTTGGAGACCCAGTACTTC. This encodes CSARDGLETQYF.

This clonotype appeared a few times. The CDR3 coding sequence is TGTGCCAGTGGCAATGCCCTACCTGGTGAGCAGTTCTTC. This gives the protein CASGNALPGEQFF. The gene calls are TRBV28 and TRBJ2-1; D is uncertain. The CDR3 runs to 13 residues. Germline V gives CDR1 MDHEN, CDR2 SYDVKM. Trimming removed 9 bases at V and 9 bases at J, with 18 bases between.

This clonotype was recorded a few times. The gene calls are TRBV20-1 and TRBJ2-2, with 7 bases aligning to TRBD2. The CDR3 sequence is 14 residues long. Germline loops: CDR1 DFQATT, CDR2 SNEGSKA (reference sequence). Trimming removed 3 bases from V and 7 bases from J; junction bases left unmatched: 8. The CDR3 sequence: CSASLAGEGGELFF. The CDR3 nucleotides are TGCAGTGCTAGCCTTGCGGGAGAAGGCGGGGAGCTGTTTTTT.

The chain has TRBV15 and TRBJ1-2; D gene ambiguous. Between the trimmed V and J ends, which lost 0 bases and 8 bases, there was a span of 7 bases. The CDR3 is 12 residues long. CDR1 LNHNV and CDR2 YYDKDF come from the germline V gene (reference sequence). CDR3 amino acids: CATSRDHGGYTF. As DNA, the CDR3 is TGTGCCACCAGCAGAGATCACGGGGGCTACACCTTC.

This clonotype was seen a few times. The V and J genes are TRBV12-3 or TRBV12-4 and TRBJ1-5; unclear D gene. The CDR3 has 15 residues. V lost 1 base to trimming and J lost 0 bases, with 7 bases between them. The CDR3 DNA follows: TGTGCCAGCAGTTTAGGACCAGATAGCAATCAGCCCCAGCATTTT. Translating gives CASSLGPDSNQPQHF.